This passage covers 26 T cell receptor delta chains from one sample sequenced in a study of Vδ1+ human thymocytes. Extracted RNA was reverse transcribed into cDNA. Pooled V-gene forward primers with one constant-region reverse primer generated the CDR3 amplicons by multiplex PCR. TCRdb reprocessed the multiplex PCR reads using CATT. The table lists about 55,000 delta-chain clones, approximately 15% of them singletons. Study-wide points: In the thymus, TRG and TRD repertoires looked highly polyclonal with Gaussian CDR3 lengths.

Antigen specificity for these receptors is unknown. Input material: Vdelta1+ gamma-delta thymocytes from the thymus. The sample's subset: FACS-sorted CD3+ TCRalphabeta- TCRVdelta1+ TCRVdelta2- thymocytes. The receptors come from a boy in the first two years of life who had congenital heart surgery.

The chain has TRAV29/DV5 and TRDJ1, with TRDD2 identical over 7 bases. The germline V gene encodes CDR1 NSMFDY and CDR2 ISSIKDK. This CDR3 is built from 14 residues. J lost 11 bases, V lost 0 bases, and 13 bases had no gene match. The DNA of the CDR3 is TGTGCAGCAAGCGCGCCGAGGGATTCCTACTGGCTCATCTTT. Its protein product is CAASAPRDSYWLIF.

The chain links TRDV1 to TRDJ1; D may be TRDD2 or TRDD3 (5 bases each). Trimming took off 1 base at V and 0 bases at J, with 15 bases between the two ends. The CDR3 is made up of 17 amino acids. The germline gives CDR1 TSWWSYY, CDR2 QGS. CDR3 bases: TGTGCTCTTGGGGAACCTTCCGTGGGATCGTACACCGATAAACTCATCTTT. The encoded protein is CALGEPSVGSYTDKLIF.

This chain joins TRDV1 and TRDJ1; D possibly uses TRDD2 or TRDD3 (9 bases each). The CDR3 runs to 20 residues. Germline V CDR1 and CDR2: TSWWSYY, QGS. The V end was cut by 6 bases, the J end by 1 base, with 30 bases between. The CDR3 DNA sequence: TGTGCTCTTGGTATCCTTCCTACCTTGCTACTGGGGGAGACCACCGATAAACTCATCTTT. Protein sequence: CALGILPTLLLGETTDKLIF.

This clone occurred a few times. The V and J genes are TRDV2 and TRDJ1; 9 nucleotides line up with TRDD3. The V gene end was trimmed by 6 bases and the J gene end by 0 bases; junction bases not matched to a gene: 22. This CDR3 is built from 20 residues. In germline, CDR1 is GEAIGNYY, CDR2 EKD. The CDR3, as DNA: TGTGCCTGTCTGATTGTACTGGGGGACCACATATTAACGTACACCGATAAACTCATCTTT. Translated, it gives CACLIVLGDHILTYTDKLIF.

There are a few counts of this clone. This chain connects TRDV1 to TRDJ1; D call uncertain. The CDR3 has 19 residues. The V gene lost 3 bases and the J gene lost 0 bases, with 23 bases spanning the gap. Germline loops: CDR1 TSWWSYY, CDR2 QGS. The CDR3 sequence is CALGDTRCYHPDYTDKLIF. The CDR3 DNA sequence: TGTGCTCTTGGGGACACTCGTTGCTACCACCCTGATTACACCGATAAACTCATCTTT.

This clone was counted between two and nine times. J is TRDJ1 and V is TRDV1; 7 nucleotides align to TRDD3. The V gene's germline CDR1 is TSWWSYY and CDR2 QGS. The CDR3 is made up of 19 amino acids. The trim removed 0 bases at V and 4 bases at J, leaving 17 bases unmatched. Written as DNA, the CDR3 is TGTGCTCTTGGGGAACTCCTAAGAGGATACGGGAGCCGTTACGATAAACTCATCTTT. Its translation: CALGELLRGYGSRYDKLIF.

This chain uses TRDV1 with TRDJ1; D remains ambiguous. With 5 bases removed from V and 4 bases from J, the gap between germline ends came to 14 bases. The CDR3 consists of 14 residues. Germline V lookup: CDR1 TSWWSYY, CDR2 QGS. This CDR3 is CALGSLTRVDKLIF. CDR3 bases: TGTGCTCTTGGGAGCCTCACGAGGGTCGATAAACTCATCTTT.

This clone was counted between two and nine times. This chain connects TRDV1 to TRDJ1; TRDD3 agrees at 8 bases. Germline assignment: CDR1 TSWWSYY and CDR2 QGS. CDR3 size: 17 residues. V lost 7 bases, J lost 3 bases, and 16 bases stayed unmatched. The CDR3 DNA sequence: TGTGCTCTTGCGTTTCCGGACTGGGGGCCACTATCCGATAAACTCATCTTT. Translating it yields CALAFPDWGPLSDKLIF.

This clone was observed a handful of times. The V and J genes are TRDV1 and TRDJ1; tentative D call: TRDD3 (6 bases). The CDR3 loop spans 15 amino acids. From germline, CDR1 is TSWWSYY and CDR2 QGS. V lost 0 bases, J lost 6 bases, and 14 bases lay in between. The CDR3 DNA reads TGTGCTCTTGGGGAACTAGAGGGGGAATGCCATAAACTCATCTTT. This translates into CALGELEGECHKLIF.

This clone has more than one count but fewer than ten. The chain carries TRDV3 and TRDJ2, with 10 nucleotides matching TRDD3. CDR3 length equals 17 residues. V shed 2 bases, J shed 6 bases, and the junction held 15 bases outside the gene matches. Germline CDR1 reads TVYSNPD; CDR2 reads GDNSRS (reference sequence). CDR3 protein: CAFLLGDIPVLPAQLFF. CDR3 coding DNA: TGTGCCTTTCTTCTGGGGGATATCCCCGTCTTGCCAGCACAACTCTTCTTT.

This clone turned up a few times. The gene calls are TRDV1 and TRDJ2, with 8 nucleotides matching TRDD3. Trimming cost V 2 bases and J 4 bases; bases outside gene matches: 12. The CDR3 loop spans 18 amino acids. Germline V gene data show CDR1 as TSWWSYY and CDR2 as QGS. The CDR3 nucleotides are TGTGCTCTTGGGGAATGGACCTACTACTGGGGGTCGACAGCACAACTCTTCTTT. Its translation: CALGEWTYYWGSTAQLFF.

The chain has TRDV1 and TRDJ1, with TRDD3 matching over 11 bases. This CDR3 has 18 amino acids. Germline V lookup: CDR1 TSWWSYY, CDR2 QGS. After removal of 0 bases from V and 3 bases from J, the junction contained 9 bases not matched to a gene. CDR3 DNA: TGTGCTCTTGGGGAACTCGACTCATGTGGGGGATACGCCGATAAACTCATCTTT. The encoded protein is CALGELDSCGGYADKLIF.

This clone came up many times. Other DNA sequences in the same sample also yield this CDR3. The genes are TRAV29/DV5 and TRDJ1, with TRDD3 identical over 10 bases. After removal of 3 bases from V and 2 bases from J, the junction contained 28 bases not matched to a gene. The CDR3 length is 22 residues. The germline V gene encodes CDR1 NSMFDY and CDR2 ISSIKDK. The CDR3 reads CAANMLHLLGVWGISHTDKLIF. In nucleotides, the CDR3 is TGTGCAGCAAACATGCTACATTTACTAGGTGTCTGGGGGATATCCCATACCGATAAACTCATCTTT.

This chain links TRDV1 with TRDJ1, with D hard to call. V lost 2 bases, J lost 0 bases, and 13 bases lay in between. The CDR3 consists of 16 residues. The germline CDR1 and CDR2 sequences are TSWWSYY and QGS. The CDR3 DNA is TGTGCTCTTGGGGAAATCAAGGGGCCCTACACCGATAAACTCATCTTT. Translated: CALGEIKGPYTDKLIF.

The chain joins TRDV1 to TRDJ1; D is possibly TRDD2 (6 bases). Germline V lookup: CDR1 TSWWSYY, CDR2 QGS. The CDR3 covers 20 residues. Trimming took 2 bases from V and 3 from J, leaving 28 bases between them. The CDR3 spells CALGETGFLEPGLKADKLIF. CDR3 nucleotides: TGTGCTCTTGGGGAAACGGGTTTCCTAGAGCCCGGCTTAAAGGCCGATAAACTCATCTTT.

The V call is TRDV1, the J call TRDJ1; D perhaps matches TRDD2 (5 bases). Trimming pared 9 bases from V and 1 base from J, leaving 24 bases between. From germline, CDR1 is TSWWSYY and CDR2 QGS. The CDR3 totals 17 residues. CDR3 DNA sequence: TGTGCTCTGCTACCTTCTCCCCGTACTATAACCACCGATAAACTCATCTTT. Its translation is CALLPSPRTITTDKLIF.

The rearrangement joins TRDV1 to TRDJ1; no clear D. Germline values: CDR1 TSWWSYY, CDR2 QGS. The CDR3 has 21 residues. Deletions cut 0 bases from V and 2 bases from J, with 28 bases between. The CDR3 region is CALGELVKGYPGRMRTDKLIF. The CDR3, as DNA: TGTGCTCTTGGGGAACTAGTAAAGGGTTACCCTGGACGGATGAGGACCGATAAACTCATCTTT.

V and J are TRDV1 and TRDJ1; the match to TRDD3 covers 8 bases. The trim removed 2 bases at V and 0 bases at J, leaving 17 bases unmatched. Germline CDR1 is TSWWSYY and CDR2 is QGS. The CDR3 is 20 residues long. CDR3 in amino acids: CALGEVAVLGAKGYTDKLIF. The CDR3 DNA sequence: TGTGCTCTTGGGGAAGTTGCGGTACTGGGGGCTAAAGGGTACACCGATAAACTCATCTTT.

The chain links TRDV1 to TRDJ1; 8 bases map to TRDD3. V was clipped by 1 base and J by 0 bases; unmatched bases: 16. Per the germline V gene, CDR1 is TSWWSYY and CDR2 is QGS. The CDR3 is 20 residues long. DNA of the CDR3: TGTGCTCTTGGGGAACCCTATCCCCTTACTGGGGGGCTGTACACCGATAAACTCATCTTT. Translating it yields CALGEPYPLTGGLYTDKLIF.

This clone was counted only a few times. The chain uses TRDV1 and TRDJ1; weak D call: TRDD3 (6 bases). Germline V gene lookup returns CDR1 TSWWSYY and CDR2 QGS. Trimming left V 4 bases short and J 3 bases short, with 33 bases between. There are 21 residues in the CDR3. CDR3 residues: CALGGSPLLTLGSLGADKLIF. CDR3 nucleotide sequence: TGTGCTCTTGGGGGATCGCCCCTCCTAACTCTGGGGTCGTTGGGGGCCGATAAACTCATCTTT.

This clone was recorded a few times. The V and J genes are TRDV1 and TRDJ1, with 12 positions matching TRDD3. This CDR3 contains 21 residues. Germline loops: CDR1 TSWWSYY, CDR2 QGS. The junction had 15 bases not matched to a gene; V was cut back by 0 bases and J by 1 base. The CDR3 bases are TGTGCTCTTGGGGAACTTTGGTTTCCTACAGGACTGGGGGATACCACCGATAAACTCATCTTT. Translating it yields CALGELWFPTGLGDTTDKLIF.

This clone came up a few times. The J gene is TRDJ1, the V gene TRDV1; 10 positions agree with TRDD3. The CDR3 extends over 21 amino acids. Germline V CDR1 and CDR2: TSWWSYY, QGS. The trim removed 3 bases at V and 0 bases at J, leaving 19 bases unmatched. This CDR3 reads CALGEAFLFLLGDPNTDKLIF. CDR3 in DNA: TGTGCTCTTGGGGAGGCCTTCCTGTTTTTACTGGGGGATCCGAACACCGATAAACTCATCTTT.

This chain uses TRDV1 with TRDJ1; 10 positions match TRDD3. Germline assignment: CDR1 TSWWSYY and CDR2 QGS. The CDR3 spans 23 residues. The V segment lost 4 bases and the J segment 2 bases; nucleotides outside the gene matches: 28. CDR3 residues: CALGGKGTSRPSRYWGMTDKLIF. The DNA for the CDR3 is TGTGCTCTTGGGGGGAAAGGTACATCTCGGCCTTCCAGGTACTGGGGGATGACCGATAAACTCATCTTT.

In its sample, this clone was seen a few times. A much more abundant neighbour one base away suggests this may be a read error. The V and J genes are TRAV29/DV5 and TRDJ1; 7 bases fit TRDD3. CDR1 NSMFDY and CDR2 ISSIKDK come from the germline V gene. V gave up 0 bases and J gave up 3 bases; unmatched junction bases: 8. This CDR3 spans 15 amino acids. CDR3 in amino acids: CAASEEDTRSDKLIF. DNA of the CDR3: TGTGCAGCAAGCGAAGAGGATACGAGGTCCGATAAACTCATCTTT. Looking up the rest from reference TRAV29/DV5 and TRDJ1 gives the full variable domain: DQQVKQNSPSLSVQEGRISILNCDYTNSMFDYFLWYKKYPAEGPTFLISISSIKDKNEDGRFTVFLNKSAKHLSLHIVPSQPGDSAVYFCAASEEDTRSDKLIFGKGTRVTVEP.

This clone appeared a few times. The chain is built from TRDV1 and TRDJ2; D remains ambiguous. In germline, CDR1 is TSWWSYY, CDR2 QGS. The CDR3 is 12 residues long. Trimming took off 3 bases at V and 4 bases at J, with 3 bases between the two ends. CDR3 sequence reads: CALGDPTAQLFF. CDR3 in DNA: TGTGCTCTTGGGGATCCGACAGCACAACTCTTCTTT.

In this sample, this clone turned up a few times. Other nucleotide sequences from this sample produce the same CDR3. V usage is TRDV2 and J usage is TRDJ1; 13 bases match TRDD3. The CDR3 spans 18 residues. Trimming cost V 2 bases and J 6 bases; bases outside gene matches: 14. CDR1 is GEAIGNYY and CDR2 is EKD in the germline V gene. DNA of the CDR3: TGTGCCTGTGACAACACCGCCCGTACTGGGGGATACGCAAATAAACTCATCTTT. Its protein is CACDNTARTGGYANKLIF.